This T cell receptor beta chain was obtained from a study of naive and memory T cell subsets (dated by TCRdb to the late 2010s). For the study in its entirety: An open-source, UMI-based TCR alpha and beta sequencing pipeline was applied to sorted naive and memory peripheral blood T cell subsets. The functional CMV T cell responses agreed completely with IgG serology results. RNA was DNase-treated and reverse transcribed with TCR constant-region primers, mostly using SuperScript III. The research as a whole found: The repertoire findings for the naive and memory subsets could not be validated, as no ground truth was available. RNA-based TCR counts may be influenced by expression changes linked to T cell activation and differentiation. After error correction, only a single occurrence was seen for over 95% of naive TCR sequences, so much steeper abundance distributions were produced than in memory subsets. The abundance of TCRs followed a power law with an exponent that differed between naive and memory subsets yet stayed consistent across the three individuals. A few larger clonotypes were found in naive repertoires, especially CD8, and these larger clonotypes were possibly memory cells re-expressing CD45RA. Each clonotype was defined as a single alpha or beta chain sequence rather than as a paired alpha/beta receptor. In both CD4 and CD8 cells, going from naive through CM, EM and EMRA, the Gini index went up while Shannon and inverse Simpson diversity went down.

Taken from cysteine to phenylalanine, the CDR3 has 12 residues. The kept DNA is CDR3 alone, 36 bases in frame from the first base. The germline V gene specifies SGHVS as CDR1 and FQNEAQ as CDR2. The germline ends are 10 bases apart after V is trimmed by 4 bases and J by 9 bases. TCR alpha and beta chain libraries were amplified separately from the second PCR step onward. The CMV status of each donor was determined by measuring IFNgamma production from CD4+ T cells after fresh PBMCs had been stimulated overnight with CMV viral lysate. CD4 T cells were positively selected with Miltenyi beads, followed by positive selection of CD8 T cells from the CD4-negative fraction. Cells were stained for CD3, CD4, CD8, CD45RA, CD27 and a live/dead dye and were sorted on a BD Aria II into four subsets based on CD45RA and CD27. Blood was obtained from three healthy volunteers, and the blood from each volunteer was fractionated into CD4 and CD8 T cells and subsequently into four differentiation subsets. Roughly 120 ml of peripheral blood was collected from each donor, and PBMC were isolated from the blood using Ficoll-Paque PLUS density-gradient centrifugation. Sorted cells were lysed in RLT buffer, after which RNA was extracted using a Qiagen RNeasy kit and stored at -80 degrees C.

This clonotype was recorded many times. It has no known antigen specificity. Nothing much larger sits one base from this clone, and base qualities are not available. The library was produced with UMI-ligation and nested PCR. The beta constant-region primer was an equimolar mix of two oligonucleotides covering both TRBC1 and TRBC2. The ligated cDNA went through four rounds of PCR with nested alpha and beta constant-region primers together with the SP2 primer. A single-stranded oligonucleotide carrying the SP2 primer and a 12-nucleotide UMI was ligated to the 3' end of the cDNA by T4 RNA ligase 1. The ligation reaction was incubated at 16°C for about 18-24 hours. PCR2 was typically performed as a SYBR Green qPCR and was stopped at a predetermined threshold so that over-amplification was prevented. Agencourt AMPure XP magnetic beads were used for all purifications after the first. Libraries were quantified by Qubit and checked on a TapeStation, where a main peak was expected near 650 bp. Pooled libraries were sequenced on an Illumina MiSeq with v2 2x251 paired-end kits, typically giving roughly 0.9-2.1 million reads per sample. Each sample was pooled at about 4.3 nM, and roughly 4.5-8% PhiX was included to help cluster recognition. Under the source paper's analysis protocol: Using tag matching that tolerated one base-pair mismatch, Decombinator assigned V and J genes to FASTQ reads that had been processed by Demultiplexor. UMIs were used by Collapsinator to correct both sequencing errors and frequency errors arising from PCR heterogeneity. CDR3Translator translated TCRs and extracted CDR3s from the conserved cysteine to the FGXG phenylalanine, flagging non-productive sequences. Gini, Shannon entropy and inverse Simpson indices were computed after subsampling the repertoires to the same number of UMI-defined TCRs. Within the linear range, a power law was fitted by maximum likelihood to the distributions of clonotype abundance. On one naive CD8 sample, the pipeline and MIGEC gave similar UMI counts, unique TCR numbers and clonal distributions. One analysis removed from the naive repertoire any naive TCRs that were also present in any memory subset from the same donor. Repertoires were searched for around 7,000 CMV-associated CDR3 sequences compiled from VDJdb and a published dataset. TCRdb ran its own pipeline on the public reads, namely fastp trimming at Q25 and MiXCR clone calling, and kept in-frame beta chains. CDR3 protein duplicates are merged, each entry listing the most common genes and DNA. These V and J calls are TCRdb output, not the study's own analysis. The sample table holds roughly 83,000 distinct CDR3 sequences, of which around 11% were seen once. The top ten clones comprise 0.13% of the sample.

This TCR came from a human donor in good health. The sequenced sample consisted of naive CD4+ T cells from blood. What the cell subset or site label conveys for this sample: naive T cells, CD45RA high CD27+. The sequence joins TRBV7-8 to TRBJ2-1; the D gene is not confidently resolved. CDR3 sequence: CASSSRSGEQFF. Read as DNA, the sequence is TGTGCCAGCAGCTCCCGTTCGGGTGAGCAGTTCTTC.